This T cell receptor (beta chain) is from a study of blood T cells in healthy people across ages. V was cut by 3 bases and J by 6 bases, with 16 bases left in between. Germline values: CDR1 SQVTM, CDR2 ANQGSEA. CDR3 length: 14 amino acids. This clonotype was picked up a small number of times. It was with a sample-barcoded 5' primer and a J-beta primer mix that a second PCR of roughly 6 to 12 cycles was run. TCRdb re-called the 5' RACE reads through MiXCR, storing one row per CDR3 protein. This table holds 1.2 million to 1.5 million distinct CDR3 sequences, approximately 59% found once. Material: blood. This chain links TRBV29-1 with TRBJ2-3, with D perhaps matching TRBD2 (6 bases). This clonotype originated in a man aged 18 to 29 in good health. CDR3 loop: CSVEGGIGMDTQYF. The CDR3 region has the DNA TGCAGCGTTGAGGGCGGGATAGGGATGGATACGCAGTATTTT.